The following is a TCR beta chain sequence with its context. The antigen remains undetermined. The data are from a study of response to subunit inactivated influenza vaccine. Study observations and caveats: The authors proposed limited new T cell recruitment per seasonal influenza vaccination.

The CDR3 is made up of 15 amino acids. In germline, CDR1 is DFQATT, CDR2 SNEGSKA (reference sequence). With 1 base removed from V and 2 bases from J, the gap between germline ends came to 12 bases. TCRdb passed the RT-PCR reads through MiXCR, listing each CDR3 protein once. The sample records about 620,000 distinct CDR3 sequences, 11% being singletons. A further study also used this sample, focusing on T cells expressing NK-cell markers. That source notes: cDNA encoding TCR beta was synthesized via 5'RACE template switching incorporating UMIs.

The material was PBMCs from blood, obtained on the day of vaccination. The gene calls are TRBV20-1 and TRBJ1-3; D is possibly TRBD1 (6 bases). The receptor comes from a man aged 50 to 60 who received an inactivated influenza vaccine. CDR3 loop: CSARAIYRAGNTIYF. The CDR3 DNA reads as TGCAGTGCTAGAGCTATTTACAGGGCTGGAAACACCATATATTTT.